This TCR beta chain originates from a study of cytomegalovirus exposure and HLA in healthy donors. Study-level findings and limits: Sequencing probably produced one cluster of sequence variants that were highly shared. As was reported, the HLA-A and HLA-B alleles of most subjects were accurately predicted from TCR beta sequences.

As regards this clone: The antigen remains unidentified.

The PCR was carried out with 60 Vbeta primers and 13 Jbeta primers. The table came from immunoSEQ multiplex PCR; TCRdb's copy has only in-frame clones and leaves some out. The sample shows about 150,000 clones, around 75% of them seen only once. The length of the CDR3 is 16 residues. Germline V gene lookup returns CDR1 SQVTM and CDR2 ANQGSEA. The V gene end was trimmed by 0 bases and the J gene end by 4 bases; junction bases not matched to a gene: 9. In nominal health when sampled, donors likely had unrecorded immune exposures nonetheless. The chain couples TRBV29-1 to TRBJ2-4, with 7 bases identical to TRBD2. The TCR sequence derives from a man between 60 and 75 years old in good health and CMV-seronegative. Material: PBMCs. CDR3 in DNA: TGCAGCGTTGAAGATGTAGGAAGGGAGGGGAAAAACATTCAGTACTTC. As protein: CSVEDVGREGKNIQYF.